This entry features one T cell receptor (beta chain) sequence. Documented time point: newly diagnosed GD, antithyroid drugs for less than 3 months. The TCR library used RNA extracted from PBMCs. Patients with Graves' disease were diagnosed by American Thyroid Association guidelines. CDR3 regions were amplified by Arm-PCR using iRepertoire HTBI primers to build TCR beta libraries. Original methodology: Segment identification across samples yielded about 60 TRBV and more than twelve TRBJ segments. Each CDR3 protein is one row after TCRdb ran MiXCR on the multiplex PCR reads. The V and J calls here are based on TCRdb, not the publication. The top ten hold approximately 15% of the sample, which has a few hundred thousand distinct CDR3 sequences, roughly 21% seen once. These data come from a study of regulatory T cells in long-lasting Graves disease. For the study at large: Newly diagnosed Graves' patients had taken antithyroid drugs under 3 months.

CDR3 length: 13 residues. V lost 5 bases to trimming and J lost 3 bases, with 7 bases between them. In germline, CDR1 is MNHEY, CDR2 SMNVEV (reference sequence). The clonotype comes from a female donor with Graves disease. The V and J genes are TRBV27 and TRBJ1-4, with D unresolved. Sequencing was performed on peripheral blood mononuclear cells (PBMCs), taken at new diagnosis, from a patient treated with antithyroid drugs. CDR3 loop: CASSPDPNEKLFF. The CDR3 region has the DNA TGTGCCAGCAGTCCAGATCCTAATGAAAAACTGTTTTTT.